This TCR beta chain comes out of a study of blood T cell repertoires in COVID-19. After removal of 6 bases from V and 5 bases from J, the junction contained 5 bases not matched to a gene. The CDR3 is 15 amino acids. Germline loops: CDR1 LGHNA, CDR2 YNFKEQ. TCRdb keeps only in-frame clones here, not all; method: immunoSEQ multiplex PCR. This table has roughly 380,000 clones, approximately 90% appearing once. The sequenced sample consisted of peripheral blood. The source is a woman aged 40 to 50 with COVID-19, enrolled during active disease. The chain joins TRBV4-2 to TRBJ2-1; 12 positions match TRBD2. The CDR3 sequence: CASRPGLAGDNEQFF. CDR3 nucleotides: TGTGCCAGCAGACCGGGACTAGCGGGTGACAATGAGCAGTTCTTC.